This T cell receptor (beta chain) is drawn from a study of T cells after yellow fever vaccination (dated by TCRdb to the late 2010s). About the investigation overall: Using CD3, CD45RA, CCR7 and CD95 staining, memory subsets (EM, EMRA, CM and Tscm) were sorted on a BD FACS Aria III. Sorting of memory subsets took place on days 0, 15 and 45 and at 18 months after primary vaccination, as well as on days 0, 15 and 45 after the 30-year booster. The SMART-Seq v4 Ultra Low Input RNA kit was used to prepare libraries from fractions with low cell numbers. Blood samples were taken at several timepoints before and after primary and secondary immunization, and bulk PBMC replicates and cell subsets were isolated. The cohort comprised two healthy male donors, one aged 18 to 30 and one aged 30 to 39 years. To follow T-cell clones before and after both primary and booster YFV17D yellow fever vaccination, bulk TCR alpha and beta repertoires underwent longitudinal sequencing. Study-wide findings and limitations: Most clones expanded after primary vaccination were re-detected after the booster (around 96% of CD4 and 80% to 90% of CD8), suggesting broad memory maintenance. FACS-sorted repertoires could contain abundant contaminating clonotypes from the bulk population, so computational filtering was required. In the sorted memory subsets on day 0, nearly all of the vaccine-responding clonotypes fell below detection. The secondary T-cell response was found to be weaker but faster than the primary response, with a peak reached on day 5 rather than on day 15. Because the study included only a couple of donors, the extent to which the findings can be generalized is limited. A small share of clonotypes occurred in both CD4 and CD8 compartments, likely arising from convergent recombination.

Synthesis of TCR cDNA relied on 5'RACE template switching, a step that introduced a universal primer site along with unique molecular identifiers. Priming for cDNA synthesis came from both the TCR alpha and TCR beta constant segments. Library amplification involved two PCR steps, and the second step added sample barcodes and sequencing adapters. Sequencing of libraries was performed on Illumina HiSeq 2500 (2x100 bp) or NovaSeq (2x150 bp). Per the original workflow: Reads were demultiplexed and collapsed into UMI consensus sequences with MIGEC, and V(D)J alignment was performed with MiXCR. Vaccine-responding clonotypes were identified with edgeR using replicate PBMC samples, with FDR below 0.01 and a log2 fold change above 5 up to day 15 being required. Bulk clonotypes were assigned CD4 or CD8 identity according to which sequenced CD4 or CD8 repertoire held them at higher abundance. To estimate how each clone was distributed across memory phenotypes, clonotype frequencies in memory subsets were weighted by FACS-sorted cell numbers. TCRdb passed the public sequencing reads through fastp at Q25 and MiXCR, retaining productive beta sequences. Entries are consolidated by CDR3 protein sequence, retaining the most common genes and DNA. The V and J calls, along with clone size, are taken from TCRdb and not from the paper's own processing. Here the sample has 20,000 to 25,000 distinct CDR3 sequences; 4% to 6% occur a single time. Clones ranked in the top ten supply around 20% of the sample.

Interpreted using the paper, the treatment or condition label stands for: live attenuated yellow fever vaccine strain. A standard Ficoll-Paque protocol was used to isolate PBMCs from peripheral blood. For sorted memory subsets, RNA extraction was done with the RNeasy Micro Kit. This clonotype was picked up many times. Base qualities were left out, and no much larger clone turns up one base away. The sequences come from PBMCs, either bulk or a sorted T-cell subset (CD4+, CD8+, memory, or dextramer-sorted; not recorded which), collected around 45 days after the first yellow fever vaccination. The receptor comes from a man aged 18 to 30 who received the YFV17D yellow fever vaccine.

At the DNA level, the sequence is TGTGCCAGCAGCCAAGGGTTAGGGGATAGGGAGACCCAGTACTTC. Its protein product is CASSQGLGDRETQYF. The rearranged segments are TRBV3-1 and TRBJ2-5, and TRBD1 may be the D gene, going by 5 matching bases. Sequences LGHDT (CDR1) and YNNKEL (CDR2) are obtained from the germline V gene (reference sequence). V loses 1 base, J loses 5 bases, and the germline ends lie 14 bases apart. Reading from cysteine to phenylalanine, the CDR3 counts 15 amino acids. Only the CDR3 part of the read is kept: 45 bases, read in frame from the first base.